This T cell receptor (beta chain) was found in a study of neurological immune-mediated disorders. As for the cDNA, it was generated by 5'RACE with 10-nucleotide random UMIs. TCRdb independently ran MiXCR on the 5' RACE reads; one entry per CDR3 protein. The sample includes about 55,000 distinct CDR3 sequences, less than 5% of them seen just once. This clonotype was found many times. V was cut by 5 bases and J by 0 bases, with 7 bases left in between. This CDR3 has 13 amino acids. Germline V gene data show CDR1 as DFQATT and CDR2 as SNEGSKA (reference sequence). This chain links TRBV20-1 with TRBJ2-2; no clear D. The sample taken for sequencing was PBMCs. The receptor's source is a man in his fifties or sixties with multiple sclerosis. The CDR3 reads CSALNANTGELFF. CDR3 coding DNA: TGCAGTGCTCTTAATGCGAACACCGGGGAGCTGTTTTTT.